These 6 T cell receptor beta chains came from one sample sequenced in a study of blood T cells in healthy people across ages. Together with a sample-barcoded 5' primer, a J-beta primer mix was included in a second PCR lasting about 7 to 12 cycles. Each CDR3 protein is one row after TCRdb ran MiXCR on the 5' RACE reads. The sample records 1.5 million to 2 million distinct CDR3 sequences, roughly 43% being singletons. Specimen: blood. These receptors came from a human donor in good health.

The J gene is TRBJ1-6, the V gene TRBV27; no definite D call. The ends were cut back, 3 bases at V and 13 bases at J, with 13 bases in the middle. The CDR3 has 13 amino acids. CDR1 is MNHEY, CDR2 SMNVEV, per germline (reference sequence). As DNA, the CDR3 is TGTGCCAGCAGTTTGACGTCCTTTTCGCCCCTCCACTTT. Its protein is CASSLTSFSPLHF.

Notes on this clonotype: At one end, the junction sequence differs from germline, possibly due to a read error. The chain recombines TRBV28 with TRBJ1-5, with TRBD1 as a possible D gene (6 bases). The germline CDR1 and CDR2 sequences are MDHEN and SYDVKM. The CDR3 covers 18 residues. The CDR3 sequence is CASSTTFRDIGSGQPRHF. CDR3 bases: TGTGCCAGCAGTACCACCTTTCGGGACATCGGGAGTGGGCAGCCCCGGCATTTT.

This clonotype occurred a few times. The DNA for the CDR3 is TGTGCCAGCAGTTTAGGTCGATTTGACAGTCGAACTACCATTCAGTACTTC. It translates to CASSLGRFDSRTTIQYF. V and J are TRBV12-3 or TRBV12-4 and TRBJ2-4, with D maybe TRBD1 (5 bases). The length of the CDR3 is 17 residues. The V gene lost 1 base and the J gene lost 9 bases, with 22 bases spanning the gap.

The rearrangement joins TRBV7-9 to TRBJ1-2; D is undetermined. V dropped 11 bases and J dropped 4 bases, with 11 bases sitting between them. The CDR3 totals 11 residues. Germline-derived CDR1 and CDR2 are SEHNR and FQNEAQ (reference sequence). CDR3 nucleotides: TGTGCCTTAGAGGGTTCCTATGGCTACACCTTC. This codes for CALEGSYGYTF.

In DNA form, the CDR3 reads TGTGCCAGCAGTGAAGTCTTCGCTCAGGGGGCGACTGAAGCTTTCTTT. It encodes CASSEVFAQGATEAFF. V is TRBV6-1 and J is TRBJ1-1, with 8 nucleotides matching TRBD1. The CDR3 covers 16 residues. V dropped 1 base and J dropped 5; count of bases not matched to a gene: 9. The germline V gene has CDR1 MNHNS and CDR2 SASEGT.

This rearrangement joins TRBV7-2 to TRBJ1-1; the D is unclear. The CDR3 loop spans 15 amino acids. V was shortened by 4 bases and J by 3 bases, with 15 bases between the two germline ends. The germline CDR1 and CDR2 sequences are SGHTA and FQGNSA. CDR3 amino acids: CASSSQGRRYTEAFF. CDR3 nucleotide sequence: TGTGCCAGCAGCTCTCAAGGGAGGCGTTACACTGAAGCTTTCTTT.